A single sample gave rise to the 22 T cell receptor beta chains below, sequenced in a study of OX40 agonist ivuxolimab in advanced cancers. Method: immunoSEQ multiplex PCR; TCRdb's copy keeps in-frame clones and lacks some. The table includes about 53,000 clones, 84% detected once. The sequenced sample was CD4+ or CD8+ T cells sorted from blood, obtained in a trial of the OX40 agonist ivuxolimab. The source of these receptors is an adult with an advanced solid tumor such as melanoma, head and neck, liver or kidney cancer.

As for this clone: The junction and the germline gene differ at one end; a read error may be behind it. Other DNA sequences of this sample code for an identical CDR3. The CDR3 DNA is TGTGCCAGTAGTTTAAGACAGACCTACGAGCAGTACTTC. Its protein product is CASSLRQTYEQYF. The V and J genes are TRBV27 and TRBJ2-7; D might be TRBD1 (5 bases). Germline assignment: CDR1 MNHEY and CDR2 SMNVEV (reference sequence). This CDR3 is 13 amino acids long.

The chain uses TRBV5-5 and TRBJ1-5; tentatively, D is TRBD1 (5 bases). Trimming stripped 4 bases from V and 8 bases from J, with 19 bases between. From germline, CDR1 is SGHKS and CDR2 YYEKEE (reference sequence). The CDR3 length is 15 residues. DNA of the CDR3: TGTGCCAGCAGCCCTTTCTGGGACGGAGTGGAGCCCCAGCATTTT. Protein: CASSPFWDGVEPQHF.

The chain employs TRBV6-6 and TRBJ2-7; 10 bases are shared with TRBD1. With 6 bases clipped from V and 0 bases from J, the junction kept 8 bases outside the gene matches. The CDR3 contains 16 residues. Germline CDR1 MNHNY, CDR2 SVGAGI (reference sequence). DNA for the CDR3: TGTGCCAGCAGACCGACAGGACAGGGGGACTCCTACGAGCAGTACTTC. It codes for CASRPTGQGDSYEQYF.

V gene TRBV6-6 combines with J gene TRBJ2-7; either TRBD1 or TRBD2 may supply D (5 bases each). Trimming pared 7 bases from V and 2 bases from J, leaving 9 bases between. The CDR3 sequence is 12 residues long. Germline V lookup: CDR1 MNHNY, CDR2 SVGAGI (reference sequence). The CDR3 nucleotides read TGTGCCAGCACGGGGCTAACCTACGAGCAGTACTTC. It yields the protein CASTGLTYEQYF.

The V call is TRBV14, the J call TRBJ2-5; no reliable D call. CDR1 SGHDN and CDR2 FVKESK come from the germline V gene. Trimming cost V 1 base and J 7 bases, with 10 bases left between them. The CDR3 is 13 amino acids. The CDR3 DNA reads as TGTGCCAGCAGCCAAGCCCCGAAAGGGACCCAGTACTTC. It codes for CASSQAPKGTQYF.

CDR3 in amino acids: CASGTGAGGIQYF. The CDR3 bases are TGTGCCAGCGGTACGGGAGCCGGTGGCATTCAGTACTTC. This sequence joins TRBV9 and TRBJ2-4; possibly TRBD2 for D (6 bases). V was pared by 7 bases and J by 9 bases, with 17 bases between. Germline loops: CDR1 SGDLS, CDR2 YYNGEE. The CDR3 contains 13 residues.

This sequence joins TRBV6-5 and TRBJ1-2; D perhaps matches TRBD1 (6 bases). CDR3 size: 14 residues. The V end lost 4 bases, the J end lost 6 bases, and 15 bases lay between the germline ends. CDR1 is MNHEY and CDR2 is SVGAGI in the germline V gene. CDR3 bases: TGTGCCAGCAGTTTCCTCTCCAGGGGCCATGGCTACACCTTC. This translates into CASSFLSRGHGYTF.

The V gene is TRBV28, the J gene TRBJ1-5; D unresolved. The CDR3 has 14 amino acids. Germline V gene data show CDR1 as MDHEN and CDR2 as SYDVKM. Trimming removed 3 bases from V and 5 bases from J, with 11 bases in between. The CDR3 loop is CASSFLEEDQPQHF. CDR3 coding DNA: TGTGCCAGCAGTTTTCTAGAGGAGGATCAGCCCCAGCATTTT.

The chain has TRBV7-8 and TRBJ1-1; 7 bases align to TRBD1. The CDR3 spans 14 residues. CDR1 is SGHVS and CDR2 is FQNEAQ in the germline V gene. The J segment lost 5 bases and the V segment lost 6 bases, leaving 9 bases of the junction unmatched. The DNA for the CDR3 is TGTGCCAGCAGGTTTTATCAGGGGGGGACTGAAGCTTTCTTT. It translates to CASRFYQGGTEAFF.

The chain uses TRBV4-2 and TRBJ2-7, with D possibly being TRBD2 (5 bases). The CDR3 runs to 16 residues. With 0 bases removed from V and 3 bases from J, the gap between germline ends came to 15 bases. Germline lookup yields CDR1 LGHNA and CDR2 YNFKEQ. The CDR3 coding sequence is TGTGCCAGCAGCCAAGAGTCCGTAGGAGAGGGCTACGAGCAGTACTTC. As protein: CASSQESVGEGYEQYF.

The rearrangement uses TRBV28 and TRBJ2-1, with 9 bases fitting TRBD1. V shed 6 bases, J shed 4 bases, and the junction held 13 bases outside the gene matches. Germline assignment: CDR1 MDHEN and CDR2 SYDVKM. The CDR3 runs 17 residues. The CDR3 protein is CASSTHTAGTGYNEQFF. As DNA, the CDR3 is TGTGCCAGCAGCACCCACACAGCCGGGACAGGGTACAATGAGCAGTTCTTC.

The J gene is TRBJ2-2, the V gene TRBV30; the D is unclear. Germline CDR1 and CDR2: GTSNPN and SVGIG (reference sequence). V was clipped by 0 bases and J by 4 bases, with 9 bases between them. This CDR3 region has 14 residues. Written as DNA, the CDR3 is TGTGCCTGGAGTGTCGGGCCTCCCACCGGGGAGCTGTTTTTT. Amino acids: CAWSVGPPTGELFF.

The rearrangement uses TRBV27 and TRBJ1-1; weak D call: TRBD1 (5 bases). The CDR3 contains 14 residues. Trimming shortened V by 10 bases and J by 2 bases, and 17 bases separated the two germline ends. CDR1 and CDR2 from the germline V gene are MNHEY and SMNVEV (reference sequence). This CDR3 is CATRFWGGNTEAFF. The CDR3 coding sequence is TGTGCCACCCGGTTTTGGGGGGGAAACACTGAAGCTTTCTTT.

CDR3 residues: CASSSRGGRTYNEQFF. The CDR3 nucleotides are TGTGCCAGTAGTTCCAGGGGCGGGAGGACCTACAATGAGCAGTTCTTC. The V gene is TRBV19, the J gene TRBJ2-1, with TRBD2 matching over 8 bases. V trimming: 5 bases; J trimming: 2 bases; junction bases outside the gene matches: 8. The CDR3 covers 16 residues. Germline V gene lookup returns CDR1 LNHDA and CDR2 SQIVND (reference sequence).

J is TRBJ2-3 and V is TRBV11-2, with a possible D match to TRBD2 (5 bases). Germline loops: CDR1 SGHAT, CDR2 FQNNGV. V was trimmed by 1 base and J by 4 bases, leaving 12 bases between them. The CDR3 is made up of 15 amino acids. The CDR3 protein is CASSLVGGSADTQYF. CDR3 DNA: TGTGCCAGCAGCTTAGTGGGTGGTAGCGCAGATACGCAGTATTTT.

CDR3: CASSVGLGPTDTQYF. CDR3 coding DNA: TGTGCCAGCAGCGTGGGACTAGGACCTACAGATACGCAGTATTTT. V and J are TRBV9 and TRBJ2-3; 8 positions match TRBD2. The V segment lost 2 bases and the J segment 3 bases; nucleotides outside the gene matches: 5. The germline V gene has CDR1 SGDLS and CDR2 YYNGEE. This CDR3 comprises 15 residues. Full variable domain (outside the CDR3, taken from reference TRBV9 and TRBJ2-3): DSGVTQTPKHLITATGQRVTLRCSPRSGDLSVYWYQQSLDQGLQFLIQYYNGEERAKGNILERFSAQQFPDLHSELNLSSLELGDSALYFCASSVGLGPTDTQYFGPGTRLTVL.

The V and J genes are TRBV7-6 and TRBJ2-7; weak D call: TRBD1 (9 bases). The CDR3 totals 19 residues. The germline V gene has CDR1 SGHVS and CDR2 FNYEAQ. V was cut by 6 bases and J by 1 base, with 28 bases left in between. The CDR3 spells CASSSSPSSGGTGSYEQYF. Here the CDR3 DNA reads TGTGCCAGCAGTTCCTCCCCCAGCTCGGGAGGGACAGGGTCCTACGAGCAGTACTTC.

This sequence joins TRBV7-9 and TRBJ2-1, with TRBD2 matching 12 bases. V lost 5 bases, J lost 6 bases, and 8 bases stayed unmatched. Germline V gives CDR1 SEHNR, CDR2 FQNEAQ (reference sequence). This CDR3 has 16 amino acids. CDR3 loop: CASSPLAGGRGNEQFF. In nucleotides, the CDR3 is TGTGCCAGCAGCCCCCTAGCGGGAGGGCGGGGCAATGAGCAGTTCTTC.

This chain joins TRBV4-1 and TRBJ1-4; D unclear. The V end was cut by 1 base, the J end by 2 bases, with 8 bases between. The CDR3 totals 15 residues. CDR1 MGHRA and CDR2 YSYEKL come from the germline V gene. The CDR3: CASSQGRMTNEKLFF. CDR3 DNA: TGCGCCAGCAGCCAAGGCCGTATGACTAATGAAAAACTGTTTTTT.

This clone has only a few counts. The chain employs TRBV20-1 and TRBJ2-7; D could derive from TRBD1 or TRBD2 (5 bases each). The CDR3 has 11 amino acids. Germline V lookup: CDR1 DFQATT, CDR2 SNEGSKA (reference sequence). V was clipped by 8 bases and J by 9 bases, with 17 bases between them. CDR3 sequence (DNA): TGCAGTCCCCAACGGGACCCTCGGCAGTACTTC. Translation: CSPQRDPRQYF.

This clone was recorded a few times. The chain recombines TRBV6-1 with TRBJ1-2; D gene unclear. Trimming pared 2 bases from V and 0 bases from J, leaving 10 bases between. The germline CDR1 and CDR2 sequences are MNHNS and SASEGT. CDR3 size: 15 residues. The CDR3 nucleotides read TGTGCCAGCAGTGAACTGACTGGCTCTAACTATGGCTACACCTTC. It translates to CASSELTGSNYGYTF.

There are a few counts of this clone. The chain has TRBV2 and TRBJ2-2, with D tentatively TRBD2 (6 bases). Germline V gives CDR1 SNHLY, CDR2 FYNNEI. Trimming left V 4 bases short and J 4 bases short, with 10 bases between. The CDR3 length is 14 residues. CDR3 DNA: TGTGCCAGCAGTGTTGGAGGGACCACCGGGGAGCTGTTTTTT. Protein: CASSVGGTTGELFF.